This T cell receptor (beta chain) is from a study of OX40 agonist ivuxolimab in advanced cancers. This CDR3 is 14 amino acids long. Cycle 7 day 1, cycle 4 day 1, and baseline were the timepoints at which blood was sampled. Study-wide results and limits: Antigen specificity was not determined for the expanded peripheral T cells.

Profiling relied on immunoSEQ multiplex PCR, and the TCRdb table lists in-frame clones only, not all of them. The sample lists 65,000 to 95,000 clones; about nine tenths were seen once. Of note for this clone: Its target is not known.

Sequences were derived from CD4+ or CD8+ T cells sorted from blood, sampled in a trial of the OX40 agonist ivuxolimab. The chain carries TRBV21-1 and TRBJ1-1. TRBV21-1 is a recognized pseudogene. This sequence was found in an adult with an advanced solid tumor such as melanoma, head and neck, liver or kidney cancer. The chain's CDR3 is CASEGRGGIPEAFF. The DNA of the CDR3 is TGTGCCAGCGAGGGACGAGGAGGTATCCCTGAAGCTTTCTTT.